The 10 T cell receptor beta chains in this list originate from one sample, sequenced in a study of blood T cells in healthy people across ages. PCR was performed a second time for 7 to 11 cycles using a sample-barcoded 5' primer and a J-beta primer mix. TCRdb re-called the 5' RACE reads with MiXCR, one entry per CDR3 protein. The sample carries some 890,000 distinct CDR3 sequences, under 35% recorded once. The data were also submitted as part of a second study, on T cells of mothers and their children.

The sequenced material came from blood. These receptor sequences come from a woman aged 35 to 49 in good health.

This chain joins TRBV4-1 and TRBJ1-5; 10 bases fit TRBD1. This CDR3 is built from 17 residues. With V trimmed by 3 bases and J by 0 bases, 5 bases remained unmatched. Germline lookup yields CDR1 MGHRA and CDR2 YSYEKL. In nucleotides, the CDR3 is TGCGCCAGCAGCCAGGGTGACAGGGGGCCTAGCAATCAGCCCCAGCATTTT. This sequence encodes CASSQGDRGPSNQPQHF.

The rearrangement uses TRBV5-1 and TRBJ2-5, with TRBD2 matching over 8 bases. The length of the CDR3 is 15 residues. V trimming: 4 bases; J trimming: 11 bases; junction bases outside the gene matches: 16. Germline V gene lookup returns CDR1 SGHRS and CDR2 YFSETQ. CDR3 nucleotide sequence: TGCGCCAGCAGCACGGATAGCGGGACGTACAATGAGCAGTACTTC. As protein: CASSTDSGTYNEQYF.

The CDR3 here is CASSFGVDKQFF. CDR3 bases: TGTGCCAGCAGCTTCGGAGTCGATAAGCAGTTCTTC. J is TRBJ2-1 and V is TRBV11-1, with D unclear. The CDR3 contains 12 residues. CDR1 is SGHAT and CDR2 is FQDESV in the germline V gene (reference sequence). V lost 3 bases, J lost 11 bases, and 11 bases lay in between.

The chain combines TRBV2 with TRBJ2-1, with no clear D. The length of the CDR3 is 10 residues. The germline V gene has CDR1 SNHLY and CDR2 FYNNEI. Trimming took off 6 bases at V and 10 bases at J, with 7 bases between the two ends. The DNA for the CDR3 is TGTGCCAGCAGCTACCGCGAGCAGTTCTTC. Translating gives CASSYREQFF.

The chain recombines TRBV7-9 with TRBJ1-1; unclear D gene. This CDR3 has 11 residues. Germline CDR1 and CDR2: SEHNR and FQNEAQ (reference sequence). Trimming took 5 bases from V and 6 from J, leaving 7 bases between them. The CDR3 protein is CASSHAAEAFF. The CDR3 nucleotides read TGTGCCAGCAGCCACGCGGCTGAAGCTTTCTTT.

This clonotype appeared a few times. V and J are TRBV5-1 and TRBJ1-6; D is perhaps TRBD1 (6 bases). Between the trimmed V and J ends, which lost 2 bases and 7 bases, there was a span of 10 bases. Germline CDR1 is SGHRS and CDR2 is YFSETQ. This CDR3 contains 14 residues. CDR3 DNA sequence: TGCGCCAGCAGCTTTACAGGGAGGAATTCACCCCTCCACTTT. Its translation is CASSFTGRNSPLHF. Complete variable domain (other parts from reference TRBV5-1 and TRBJ1-6): KAGVTQTPRYLIKTRGQQVTLSCSPISGHRSVSWYQQTPGQGLQFLFEYFSETQRNKGNFPGRFSGRQFSNSRSEMNVSTLELGDSALYLCASSFTGRNSPLHFGNGTRLTVT.

This clonotype was seen more than once but under ten times. The rearrangement uses TRBV28 and TRBJ1-5; the D is unclear. Germline V gene data show CDR1 as MDHEN and CDR2 as SYDVKM. The CDR3 runs 16 residues. Trimming removed 2 bases at V and 5 bases at J, with 16 bases between. The CDR3 DNA reads TGTGCCAGCAGTTTAATAGGCGGAGGAACCTATCAGCCCCAGCATTTT. Translated, it gives CASSLIGGGTYQPQHF.

The chain uses TRBV2 and TRBJ2-7, with TRBD2 matching 7 bases. Germline V gives CDR1 SNHLY, CDR2 FYNNEI. This CDR3 is built from 16 residues. Trimming removed 10 bases from V and 2 bases from J; junction bases left unmatched: 17. The CDR3 DNA follows: TGTGCCATTACTCCTCCCAGCGGGGAGACTCCCTACGAGCAGTACTTC. It is translated as CAITPPSGETPYEQYF.

Note on this clonotype: Since the CDR3 does not end with the conserved phenylalanine or tryptophan, this likely comes from a read error. This chain uses TRBV28 with TRBJ1-2; 11 positions agree with TRBD1. The CDR3 length is 15 residues. The junction had 4 bases not matched to a gene; V was cut back by 4 bases and J by 3 bases. Germline V gives CDR1 MDHEN, CDR2 SYDVKM. The CDR3: CASSSGTGGDYGYTR. The CDR3 nucleotides are TGTGCCAGCAGTTCAGGGACAGGGGGGGACTATGGCTACACCAGG.

The V gene is TRBV28, the J gene TRBJ1-2; TRBD1 might be the D (5 bases). The CDR3 runs to 16 residues. The germline V gene has CDR1 MDHEN and CDR2 SYDVKM. The ends were cut back, 3 bases at V and 2 bases at J, with 16 bases in the middle. CDR3 sequence (DNA): TGTGCCAGCAGTTTGGTTAGAACAGGACCCAACTATGGCTACACCTTC. This encodes CASSLVRTGPNYGYTF.